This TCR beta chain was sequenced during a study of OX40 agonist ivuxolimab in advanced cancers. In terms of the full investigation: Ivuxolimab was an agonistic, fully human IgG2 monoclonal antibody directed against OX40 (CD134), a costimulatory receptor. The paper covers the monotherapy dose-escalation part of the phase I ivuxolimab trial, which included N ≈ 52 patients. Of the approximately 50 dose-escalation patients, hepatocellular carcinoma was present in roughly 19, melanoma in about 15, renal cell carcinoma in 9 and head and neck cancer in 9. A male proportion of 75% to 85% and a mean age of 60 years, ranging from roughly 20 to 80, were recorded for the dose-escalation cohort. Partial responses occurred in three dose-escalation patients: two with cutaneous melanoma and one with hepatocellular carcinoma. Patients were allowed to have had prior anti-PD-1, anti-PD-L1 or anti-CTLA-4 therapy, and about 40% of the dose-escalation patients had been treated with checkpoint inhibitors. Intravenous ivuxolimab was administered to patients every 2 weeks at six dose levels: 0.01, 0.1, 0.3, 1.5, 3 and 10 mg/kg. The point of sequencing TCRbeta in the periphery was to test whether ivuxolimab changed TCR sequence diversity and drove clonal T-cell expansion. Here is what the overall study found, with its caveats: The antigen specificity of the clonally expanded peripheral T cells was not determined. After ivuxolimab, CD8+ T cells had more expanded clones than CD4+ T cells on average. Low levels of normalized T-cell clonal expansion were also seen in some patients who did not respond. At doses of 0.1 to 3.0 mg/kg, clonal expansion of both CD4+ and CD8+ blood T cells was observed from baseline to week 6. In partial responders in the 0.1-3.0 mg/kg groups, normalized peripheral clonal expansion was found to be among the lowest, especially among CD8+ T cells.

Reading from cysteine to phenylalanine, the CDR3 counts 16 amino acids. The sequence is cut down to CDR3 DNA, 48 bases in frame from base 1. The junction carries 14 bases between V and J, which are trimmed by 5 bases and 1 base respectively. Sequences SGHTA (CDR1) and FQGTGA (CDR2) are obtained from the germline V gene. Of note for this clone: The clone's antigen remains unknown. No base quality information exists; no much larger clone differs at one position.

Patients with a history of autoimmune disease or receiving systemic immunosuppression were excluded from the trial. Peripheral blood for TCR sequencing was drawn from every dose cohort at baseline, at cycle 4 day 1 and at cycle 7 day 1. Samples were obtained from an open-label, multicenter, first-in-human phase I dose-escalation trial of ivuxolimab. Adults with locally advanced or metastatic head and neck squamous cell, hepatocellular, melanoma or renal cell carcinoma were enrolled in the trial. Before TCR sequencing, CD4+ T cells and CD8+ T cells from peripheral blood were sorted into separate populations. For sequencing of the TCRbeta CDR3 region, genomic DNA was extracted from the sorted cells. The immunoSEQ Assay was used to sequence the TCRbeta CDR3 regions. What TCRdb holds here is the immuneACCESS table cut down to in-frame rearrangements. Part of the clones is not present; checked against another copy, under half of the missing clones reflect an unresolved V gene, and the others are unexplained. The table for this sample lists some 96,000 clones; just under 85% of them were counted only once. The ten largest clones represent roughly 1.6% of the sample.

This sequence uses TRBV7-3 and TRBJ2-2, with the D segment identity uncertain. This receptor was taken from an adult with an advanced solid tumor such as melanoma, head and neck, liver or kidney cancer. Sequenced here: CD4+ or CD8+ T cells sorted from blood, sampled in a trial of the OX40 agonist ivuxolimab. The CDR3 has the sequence CASSLRSGLNTGELFF. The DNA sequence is TGTGCCAGCAGCCTCAGGAGTGGATTGAACACCGGGGAGCTGTTTTTT. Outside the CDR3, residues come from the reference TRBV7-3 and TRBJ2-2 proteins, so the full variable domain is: GAGVSQTPSNKVTEKGKYVELRCDPISGHTALYWYRQSLGQGPEFLIYFQGTGAADDSGLPNDRFFAVRPEGSVSTLKIQRTERGDSAVYLCASSLRSGLNTGELFFGEGSRLTVL.